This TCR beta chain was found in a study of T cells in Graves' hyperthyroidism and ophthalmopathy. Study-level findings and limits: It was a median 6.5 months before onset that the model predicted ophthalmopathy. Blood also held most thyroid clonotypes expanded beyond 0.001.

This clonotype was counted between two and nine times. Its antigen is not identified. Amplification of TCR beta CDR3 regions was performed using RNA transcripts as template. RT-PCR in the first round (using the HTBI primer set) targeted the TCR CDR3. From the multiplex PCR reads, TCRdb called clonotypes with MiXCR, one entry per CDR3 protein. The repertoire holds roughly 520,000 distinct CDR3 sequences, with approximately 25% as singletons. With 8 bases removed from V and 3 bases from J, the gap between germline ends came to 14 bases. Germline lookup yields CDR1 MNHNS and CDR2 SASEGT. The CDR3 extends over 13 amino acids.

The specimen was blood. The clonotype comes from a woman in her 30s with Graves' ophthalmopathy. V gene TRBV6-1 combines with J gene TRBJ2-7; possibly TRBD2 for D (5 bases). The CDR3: CASQEAENYEQYF. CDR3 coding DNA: TGTGCCAGCCAGGAGGCCGAAAACTACGAGCAGTACTTC.